Each of the 15 T cell receptor beta chains below was sequenced from the same sample in a study of blood T cell repertoires in COVID-19 (dated by TCRdb to the early 2020s). Library creation used the immunoSEQ multiplex PCR assay. Here the immuneACCESS table is served through TCRdb, limited to in-frame sequences with V and J called. Missing clones are a known gap in these copies; in checked studies unresolved V genes cover under half, and the rest lacks a known reason. Present in this sample are roughly 53,000 clones, 77% of which were seen just once. Clones ranked in the top ten supply around 45% of the sample. Sequencing was done on a sample of peripheral blood. The receptors come from a man between 65 and 85 years old with active or convalescent COVID-19.

The V call is TRBV6-5, the J call TRBJ1-2; TRBD1 matches 7 bases. Trimming removed 7 bases from V and 8 bases from J; junction bases left unmatched: 13. The CDR3 is 14 residues long. In germline, CDR1 is MNHEY, CDR2 SVGAGI. This CDR3 is CASITTGAPAGYTF. CDR3 in DNA: TGTGCCAGCATCACCACAGGGGCCCCGGCGGGCTACACCTTC.

CDR3 sequence reads: CATSRENSNQPQHF. The CDR3 DNA follows: TGTGCCACCAGTCGAGAAAATAGCAATCAGCCCCAGCATTTT. V and J are TRBV24-1 and TRBJ1-5; no reliable D call. Trimming removed 6 bases from V and 0 bases from J, with 8 bases in between. The CDR3 is 14 amino acids. Germline assignment: CDR1 KGHDR and CDR2 SFDVKD.

The chain carries TRBV6-1 and TRBJ1-5; TRBD1 matches 8 bases. Germline V CDR1 and CDR2: MNHNS, SASEGT. Germline trimming cut 1 base from V and 0 bases from J; bases unmatched to any gene: 2. The CDR3 spans 16 residues. CDR3 sequence: CASSEDRGGSNQPQHF. The DNA of the CDR3 is TGTGCCAGCAGTGAAGACAGGGGGGGTAGCAATCAGCCCCAGCATTTT.

This clone was observed a few times. CDR3: CASSSGGRSYNEQFF. The DNA for the CDR3 is TGTGCCAGCAGTTCGGGTGGGAGATCCTACAATGAGCAGTTCTTC. V gene TRBV5-8 combines with J gene TRBJ2-1; TRBD2 is a possible D gene (5 bases). Germline V CDR1 and CDR2: SGHTS, YDEGEE. There are 15 residues in the CDR3. V was pared by 5 bases and J by 1 base, with 13 bases between.

This clone was seen more than once but under ten times. The V gene is TRBV6-5, the J gene TRBJ2-7; 8 bases are a match to TRBD1. With V trimmed by 4 bases and J by 4 bases, 6 bases remained unmatched. Germline V gene sequence: CDR1 MNHEY, CDR2 SVGAGI. The CDR3 covers 14 residues. The CDR3 region is CASSFGQGWYEQYF. CDR3 in DNA: TGTGCCAGCAGTTTCGGACAGGGTTGGTACGAGCAGTACTTC.

This rearrangement joins TRBV7-3 to TRBJ2-3; 7 bases agree with TRBD2. Germline lookup yields CDR1 SGHTA and CDR2 FQGTGA. The CDR3 consists of 15 residues. V lost 5 bases to trimming and J lost 6 bases; unmatched junction nucleotides: 11. CDR3 sequence reads: CASSPRPGGWDTQYF. In DNA form, the CDR3 reads TGTGCCAGCAGCCCCCGTCCGGGGGGATGGGATACGCAGTATTTT.

This rearrangement joins TRBV5-1 to TRBJ2-7; D perhaps matches TRBD2 (6 bases). The CDR3 is 15 amino acids. V dropped 4 bases and J dropped 6 bases, with 20 bases sitting between them. Germline V gene sequence: CDR1 SGHRS, CDR2 YFSETQ. CDR3 amino acids: CASSPRGGSGREQYF. CDR3 in DNA: TGCGCCAGCAGCCCGCGAGGAGGGTCGGGACGCGAGCAGTACTTC.

The rearrangement uses TRBV19 and TRBJ1-4; TRBD1 matches 9 bases. Germline V lookup: CDR1 LNHDA, CDR2 SQIVND (reference sequence). The CDR3 sequence is 16 residues long. V gave up 8 bases and J gave up 3 bases; unmatched junction bases: 10. The CDR3 loop reads CASVSGTGISNEKLFF. The CDR3 nucleotides are TGTGCCAGTGTGTCCGGGACAGGGATATCTAATGAAAAACTGTTTTTT.

This rearrangement joins TRBV30 to TRBJ1-2, with 9 nucleotides matching TRBD1. This CDR3 contains 15 residues. V gave up 0 bases and J gave up 5 bases; unmatched junction bases: 7. Germline assignment: CDR1 GTSNPN and CDR2 SVGIG (reference sequence). The CDR3 nucleotides read TGTGCCTGGAGTGTAAGGGACAGGGCGATGTATGGCTACACCTTC. It yields the protein CAWSVRDRAMYGYTF.

The chain uses TRBV25-1 and TRBJ1-2; perhaps TRBD1 as D (6 bases). The CDR3 has 13 amino acids. Trimming removed 8 bases at V and 5 bases at J, with 15 bases between. In germline, CDR1 is MGHDK, CDR2 SYGVNS. The CDR3 here is CASLGHIGYGYTF. CDR3 coding DNA: TGTGCCAGCCTGGGACACATTGGGTATGGCTACACCTTC.

This clone was seen a handful of times. This chain uses TRBV12-3 or TRBV12-4 with TRBJ2-5; D is unresolved. Trimming stripped 6 bases from V and 5 bases from J, with 10 bases between. This CDR3 comprises 12 residues. The CDR3 DNA is TGTGCCAGCAGCCCCAGTAAGGAGACCCAGTACTTC. Amino acid sequence: CASSPSKETQYF.

V is TRBV14 and J is TRBJ1-4; D possibly corresponds to TRBD1 (6 bases). V was shortened by 6 bases and J by 7 bases, with 21 bases between the two germline ends. The CDR3 has 16 amino acids. CDR1 is SGHDN, CDR2 FVKESK, per germline. The CDR3 reads CASSHRQVLWAEKLFF. The CDR3 nucleotides are TGTGCCAGCAGTCACCGACAGGTCCTTTGGGCTGAAAAACTGTTTTTT. Supplemented by reference TRBV14 and TRBJ1-4, the full variable domain reads EAGVTQFPSHSVIEKGQTVTLRCDPISGHDNLYWYRRVMGKEIKFLLHFVKESKQDESGMPNNRFLAERTGGTYSTLKVQPAELEDSGVYFCASSHRQVLWAEKLFFGSGTQLSVL.

This clone was detected only once. The chain combines TRBV13 with TRBJ1-2, with 9 bases fitting TRBD1. The CDR3 loop spans 16 amino acids. Germline-derived CDR1 and CDR2 are PRHDT and FYEKMQ (reference sequence). V lost 1 base, J lost 4 bases, and 7 bases stayed unmatched. CDR3 bases: TGTGCCAGCAGCTTAGACCTACAGGGGGCCAGCTATGGCTACACCTTC. It is translated as CASSLDLQGASYGYTF.

This clone has just a few counts. This rearrangement joins TRBV7-3 to TRBJ2-3, with D possibly matching TRBD1 (5 bases). This CDR3 is built from 13 residues. CDR1 is SGHTA and CDR2 is FQGTGA in the germline V gene. Trimming stripped 3 bases from V and 6 bases from J, with 10 bases between. This chain's CDR3 is CASSLDTSDTQYF. The DNA of the CDR3 is TGTGCCAGCAGCTTGGACACGTCGGATACGCAGTATTTT.

The chain uses TRBV11-2 and TRBJ2-7; TRBD1 matches at 8 bases. Germline assignment: CDR1 SGHAT and CDR2 FQNNGV. This CDR3 region has 12 residues. V lost 6 bases to trimming and J lost 5 bases; unmatched junction nucleotides: 3. DNA of the CDR3: TGTGCCAGCAGACGGACAGGGAACGAGCAGTACTTC. It yields the protein CASRRTGNEQYF.